Listed below are T cell receptor beta chains from one sample, sequenced in a study of cytomegalovirus exposure and HLA in healthy donors. This table comes from immunoSEQ multiplex PCR, and its TCRdb copy is limited to in-frame clones, with some not included. Of under 150,000 clones listed, around 83% are singletons. Sequencing was carried out using PBMCs. Source of these receptors: a man aged 50 or older in good health and CMV-seronegative. The CDR3 runs from the conserved cysteine through the conserved F or W. A D gene is named only where the DNA matches it firmly. Rows may omit the clone size; those that give it use once, few, many or a size class.

>-|TRBV7-2|TRBJ1-1|-
CASSVYWARGAFF
TGTGCCAGCAGTGTATATTGGGCCCGGGGTGCTTTCTTT
>TRBD1|TRBV30|TRBJ1-3|-
CAWSGDSSSGNTIYF
TGTGCCTGGAGTGGGGACAGCTCCTCTGGAAACACCATATATTTT
>TRBD2|TRBV15|TRBJ2-3|-
CATRSGGADTQYF
TGTGCCACAAGGTCGGGGGGAGCAGATACGCAGTATTTT
>TRBD1|TRBV19|TRBJ1-1|-
CASSIIRTGFLREAFF
TGTGCCAGTAGTATAATCCGGACAGGGTTTCTCCGTGAAGCTTTCTTT
>-|TRBV5-5|TRBJ1-5|-
CASSLATGYQPQHF
TGTGCCAGCAGCTTGGCCACGGGGTATCAGCCCCAGCATTTT
>-|TRBV28|TRBJ2-5|-
CASSRGETQYF
TGTGCCAGCAGCCGGGGGGAGACCCAGTACTTC
>TRBD2|TRBV13|TRBJ2-3|once
CASSPTGLVVLDTQYF
TGTGCCAGCAGCCCGACGGGACTAGTAGTGCTTGATACGCAGTATTTT
>-|TRBV7-2|TRBJ1-5|few
CASSLGVYNQPQHF
TGTGCCAGCAGCTTAGGAGTATACAATCAGCCCCAGCATTTT
>TRBD1|TRBV15|TRBJ1-2|-
CATSRTHRDRGHHGYTF
TGTGCCACCAGCAGGACGCACCGGGACAGGGGGCATCATGGCTACACCTTC
>-|TRBV5-4|TRBJ2-2|-
CASSSPGPGAGELFF
TGTGCCAGCAGCTCACCGGGTCCGGGAGCCGGGGAGCTGTTTTTT
>-|TRBV4-1|TRBJ2-7|-
CASSQGHIYTSYEQYF
TGCGCCAGCAGCCAAGGACACATTTACACCTCCTACGAGCAGTACTTC
>TRBD1|TRBV30|TRBJ1-5|-
CAWSEKTGGDNQPQHF
TGTGCCTGGAGTGAAAAGACAGGGGGTGACAATCAGCCCCAGCATTTT
>TRBD1|TRBV7-9|TRBJ2-1|-
CASSSGQAQRNEQFF
TGTGCCAGCAGCTCGGGACAGGCTCAGAGAAATGAGCAGTTCTTC
>-|TRBV7-6|TRBJ2-6|-
CASRKGWGGRSGANVLTF
TGTGCCAGCCGCAAGGGTTGGGGGGGGCGATCTGGGGCCAACGTCCTGACTTTC
>TRBD1|TRBV4-1|TRBJ1-2|-
CASSHDRGSYGYPF
TGCGCCAGCAGCCACGACAGGGGAAGCTATGGCTACCCCTTC
>TRBD1|TRBV5-1|TRBJ2-7|once
CASSLTGVIEQYF
TGCGCCAGCAGCTTGACAGGGGTAATCGAGCAGTACTTC
>TRBD1|TRBV18|TRBJ2-1|-
CASSPSTGTGQFF
TGTGCCAGCTCACCGAGTACCGGGACAGGACAATTCTTC
>-|TRBV6-6|TRBJ1-2|-
CASSPPGGEGYTF
TGTGCCAGCAGCCCTCCGGGCGGGGAAGGCTACACCTTC
>TRBD2|TRBV7-9|TRBJ2-1|-
CASNKERGGQNEQFF
TGTGCCAGCAACAAGGAGCGGGGGGGCCAGAATGAGCAGTTCTTC
>-|TRBV18|TRBJ2-1|-
CASSDRSSYNEQFF
TGTGCCAGCTCCGACAGAAGCTCCTACAATGAGCAGTTCTTC
>-|TRBV20-1|TRBJ1-4|once
CSAKREKLFF
TGCAGTGCTAAGCGGGAAAAACTGTTTTTT
>-|TRBV5-4|TRBJ1-1|-
CASSLEPTNTEAFF
TGTGCCAGCAGCTTGGAACCAACAAACACTGAAGCTTTCTTT
>-|TRBV19|TRBJ2-3|-
CASRFDYSTDTQYF
TGTGCCAGTAGGTTCGACTATAGCACAGATACGCAGTATTTT
>TRBD1|TRBV13|TRBJ2-5|-
CASSPGTVDETQYF
TGTGCCAGCAGCCCTGGGACAGTTGACGAAACCCAGTACTTC
>-|TRBV9|TRBJ2-3|-
CASSVFGGADTQYF
TGTGCCAGCAGCGTTTTTGGGGGCGCAGATACGCAGTATTTT
>-|TRBV6-6|TRBJ1-1|few
CASSYGQINTEAFF
TGTGCCAGCAGTTACGGCCAGATAAACACTGAAGCTTTCTTT
>TRBD1|TRBV7-7|TRBJ2-7|-
CASSLEGASEQYF
TGTGCTAGCAGCTTAGAGGGGGCGAGCGAGCAGTACTTC
>TRBD1|TRBV11-2|TRBJ1-5|-
CASTNGGGRQPQHF
TGTGCCAGCACCAACGGAGGGGGCCGCCAGCCCCAGCATTTT
>-|TRBV7-9|TRBJ1-2|once
CASSLEGPDSYGYTF
TGTGCCAGCAGCCTAGAAGGTCCGGACTCCTATGGCTACACCTTC
>TRBD1|TRBV7-6|TRBJ2-7|-
CASGTGDSYEQYF
TGTGCCAGCGGGACAGGGGACTCCTACGAGCAGTACTTC
>-|TRBV5-1|TRBJ1-5|-
CASSLGARGRGQPQHF
TGCGCCAGCAGCTTGGGGGCCAGGGGAAGAGGTCAGCCCCAGCATTTT
>-|TRBV19|TRBJ2-2|-
CASSIATRGYTGELFF
TGTGCCAGTAGTATAGCCACCAGGGGCTACACCGGGGAGCTGTTTTTT
>TRBD1|TRBV5-1|TRBJ1-1|-
CASPRLSGDRGPKNTEAFF
TGCGCCAGCCCGAGACTTAGCGGGGACAGGGGACCAAAGAACACTGAAGCTTTCTTT
>-|TRBV18|TRBJ1-4|-
CASSANPGTMGEKLFF
TGTGCCAGCTCAGCCAACCCCGGGACAATGGGAGAAAAACTGTTTTTT
>-|TRBV6-6|TRBJ1-1|-
CASSYSGGVAFF
TGTGCCAGCAGTTACTCGGGAGGGGTAGCTTTCTTT
>TRBD2|TRBV13|TRBJ2-3|once
CASSLGLSGYTDTQYF
TGTGCCAGCAGCTTAGGCCTTAGCGGGTACACAGATACGCAGTATTTT
>-|TRBV6-1|TRBJ1-3|-
CASSPGQGGNTIYF
TGTGCCAGCAGTCCCGGGCAGGGAGGAAACACCATATATTTT
>TRBD2|TRBV28|TRBJ2-1|few
CASSFPTSGGPLSYYNEQFF
TGTGCCAGCAGTTTCCCCACTAGCGGGGGGCCCCTGTCTTACTACAATGAGCAGTTCTTC
>TRBD1|TRBV5-1|TRBJ1-2|-
CASSQGSRTGLSYGYTF
TGCGCCAGCAGCCAGGGTAGTCGGACAGGGCTAAGCTATGGCTACACCTTC
>-|TRBV4-1|TRBJ2-3|-
CASSQVTLGGRDTQYF
TGCGCCAGCAGCCAAGTAACCTTGGGGGGGCGAGATACGCAGTATTTT
>-|TRBV7-8|TRBJ1-2|-
CASSLGPYYGYTF
TGTGCCAGCAGCTTAGGGCCCTACTATGGCTACACCTTC
>-|TRBV4-1|TRBJ1-5|-
CASSQLQGLQPQHF
TGCGCCAGCAGCCAATTACAGGGCTTGCAGCCCCAGCATTTT
>-|TRBV5-4|TRBJ2-1|-
CASTLLVGEAYNEQFF
TGTGCCAGCACCCTGCTTGTAGGGGAGGCCTACAATGAGCAGTTCTTC
>-|TRBV9|TRBJ2-3|-
CASSYDGHGTDTQYF
TGTGCCAGCAGCTACGATGGACACGGCACAGATACGCAGTATTTT